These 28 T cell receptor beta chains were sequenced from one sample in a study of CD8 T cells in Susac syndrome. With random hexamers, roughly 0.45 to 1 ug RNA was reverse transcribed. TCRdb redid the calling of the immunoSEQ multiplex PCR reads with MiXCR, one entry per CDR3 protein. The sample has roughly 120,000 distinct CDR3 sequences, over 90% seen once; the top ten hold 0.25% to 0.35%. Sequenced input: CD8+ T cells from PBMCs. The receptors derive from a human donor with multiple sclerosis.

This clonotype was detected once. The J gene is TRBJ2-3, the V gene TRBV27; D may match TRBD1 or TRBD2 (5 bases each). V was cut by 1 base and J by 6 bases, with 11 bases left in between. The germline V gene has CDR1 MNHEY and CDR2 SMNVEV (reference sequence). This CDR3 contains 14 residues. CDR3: CASSLFWGMDTQYF. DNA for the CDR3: TGTGCCAGCAGTTTATTTTGGGGGATGGATACGCAGTATTTT.

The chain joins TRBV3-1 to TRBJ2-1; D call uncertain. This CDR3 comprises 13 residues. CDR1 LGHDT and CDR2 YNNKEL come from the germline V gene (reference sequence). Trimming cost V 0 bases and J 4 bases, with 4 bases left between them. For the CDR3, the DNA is TGTGCCAGCAGCCAAGATCTGTACAATGAGCAGTTCTTC. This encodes CASSQDLYNEQFF.

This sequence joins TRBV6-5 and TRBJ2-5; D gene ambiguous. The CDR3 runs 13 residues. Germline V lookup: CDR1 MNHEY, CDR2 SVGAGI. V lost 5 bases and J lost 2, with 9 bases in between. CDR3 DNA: TGTGCCAGCAGTCCACAGAAACAAGAGACCCAGTACTTC. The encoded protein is CASSPQKQETQYF.

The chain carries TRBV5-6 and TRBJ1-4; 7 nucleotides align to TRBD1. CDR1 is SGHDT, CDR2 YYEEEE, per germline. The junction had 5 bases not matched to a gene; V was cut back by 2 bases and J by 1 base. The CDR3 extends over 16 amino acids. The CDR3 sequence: CASSFQGVGTNEKLFF. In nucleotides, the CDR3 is TGTGCCAGCAGCTTCCAGGGGGTCGGAACTAATGAAAAACTGTTTTTT. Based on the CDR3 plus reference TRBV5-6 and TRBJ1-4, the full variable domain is DAGVTQSPTHLIKTRGQQVTLRCSPKSGHDTVSWYQQALGQGPQFIFQYYEEEERQRGNFPDRFSGHQFPNYSSELNVNALLLGDSALYLCASSFQGVGTNEKLFFGSGTQLSVL.

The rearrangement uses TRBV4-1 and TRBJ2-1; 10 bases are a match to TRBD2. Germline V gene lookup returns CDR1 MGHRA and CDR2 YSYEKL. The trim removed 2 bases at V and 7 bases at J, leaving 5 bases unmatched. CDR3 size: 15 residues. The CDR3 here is CASSQLLAGLNEQFF. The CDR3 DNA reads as TGCGCCAGCAGCCAATTACTAGCGGGATTGAATGAGCAGTTCTTC.

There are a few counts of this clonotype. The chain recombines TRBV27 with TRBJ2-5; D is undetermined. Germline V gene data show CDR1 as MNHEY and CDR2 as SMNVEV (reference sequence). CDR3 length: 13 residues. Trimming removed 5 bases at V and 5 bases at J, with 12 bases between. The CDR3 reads CASSPFHGETQYF. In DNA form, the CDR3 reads TGTGCCAGCAGTCCCTTCCATGGCGAGACCCAGTACTTC.

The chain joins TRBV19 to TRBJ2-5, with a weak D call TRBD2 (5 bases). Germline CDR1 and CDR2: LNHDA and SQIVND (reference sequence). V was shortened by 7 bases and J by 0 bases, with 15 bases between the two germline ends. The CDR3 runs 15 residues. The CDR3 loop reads CASKQTNRYQETQYF. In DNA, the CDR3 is TGTGCCAGTAAACAGACTAACAGATACCAAGAGACCCAGTACTTC.

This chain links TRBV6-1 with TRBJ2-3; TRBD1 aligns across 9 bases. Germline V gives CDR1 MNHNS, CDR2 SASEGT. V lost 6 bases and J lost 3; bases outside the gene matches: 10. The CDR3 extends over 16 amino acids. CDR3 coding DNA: TGTGCCAGCAGCCCCCGGGACAGGGCGAGGACAGATACGCAGTATTTT. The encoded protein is CASSPRDRARTDTQYF.

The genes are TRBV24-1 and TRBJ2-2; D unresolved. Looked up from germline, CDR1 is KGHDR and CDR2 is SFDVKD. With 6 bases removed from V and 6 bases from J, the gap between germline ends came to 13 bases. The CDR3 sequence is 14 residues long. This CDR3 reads CATSRSEWPGELFF. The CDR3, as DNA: TGTGCCACCAGTCGGTCGGAATGGCCCGGGGAGCTGTTTTTT.

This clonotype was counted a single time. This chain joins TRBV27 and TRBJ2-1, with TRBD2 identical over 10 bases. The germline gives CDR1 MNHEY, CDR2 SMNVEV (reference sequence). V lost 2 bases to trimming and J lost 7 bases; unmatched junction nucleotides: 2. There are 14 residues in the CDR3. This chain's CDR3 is CASSLGAGGNEQFF. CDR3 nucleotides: TGTGCCAGCAGTTTAGGAGCGGGAGGGAATGAGCAGTTCTTC.

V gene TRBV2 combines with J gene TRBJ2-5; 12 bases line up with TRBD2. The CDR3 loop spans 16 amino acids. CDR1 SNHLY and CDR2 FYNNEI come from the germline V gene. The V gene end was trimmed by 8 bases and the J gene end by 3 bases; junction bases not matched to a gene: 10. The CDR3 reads CASLLAGGKRKETQYF. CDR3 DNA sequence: TGTGCCAGCTTGCTAGCGGGGGGGAAGAGAAAAGAGACCCAGTACTTC.

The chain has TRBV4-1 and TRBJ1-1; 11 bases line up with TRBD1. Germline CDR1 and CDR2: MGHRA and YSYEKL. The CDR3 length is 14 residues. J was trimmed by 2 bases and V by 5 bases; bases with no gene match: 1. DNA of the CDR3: TGCGCCAGCAGCGGGACAGGGGGAAACACTGAAGCTTTCTTT. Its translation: CASSGTGGNTEAFF.

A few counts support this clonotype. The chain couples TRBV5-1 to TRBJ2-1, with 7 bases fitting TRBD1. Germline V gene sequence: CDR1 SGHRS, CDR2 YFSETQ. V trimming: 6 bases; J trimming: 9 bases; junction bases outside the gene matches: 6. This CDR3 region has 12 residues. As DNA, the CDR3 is TGCGCCAGCAAGCACTACAGGGGTGAGCAGTTCTTC. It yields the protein CASKHYRGEQFF.

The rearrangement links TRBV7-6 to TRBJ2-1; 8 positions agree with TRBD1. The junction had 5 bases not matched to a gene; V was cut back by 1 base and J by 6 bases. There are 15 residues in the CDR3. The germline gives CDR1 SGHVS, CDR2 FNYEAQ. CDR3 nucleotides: TGTGCCAGCAGCTTAGGCCAGGGGGCTGGCAATGAGCAGTTCTTC. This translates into CASSLGQGAGNEQFF.

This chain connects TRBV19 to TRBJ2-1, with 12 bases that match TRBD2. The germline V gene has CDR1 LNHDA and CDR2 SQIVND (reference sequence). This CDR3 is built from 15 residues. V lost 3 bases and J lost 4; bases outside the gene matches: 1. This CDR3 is CASSIGLAGYNEQFF. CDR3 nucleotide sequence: TGTGCCAGTAGTATCGGACTAGCGGGGTACAATGAGCAGTTCTTC.

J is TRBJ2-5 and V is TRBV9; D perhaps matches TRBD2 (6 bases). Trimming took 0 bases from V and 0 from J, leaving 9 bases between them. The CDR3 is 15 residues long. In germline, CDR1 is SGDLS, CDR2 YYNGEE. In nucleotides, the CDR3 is TGTGCCAGCAGCGTAGATGGGGGGTACCAAGAGACCCAGTACTTC. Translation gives CASSVDGGYQETQYF.

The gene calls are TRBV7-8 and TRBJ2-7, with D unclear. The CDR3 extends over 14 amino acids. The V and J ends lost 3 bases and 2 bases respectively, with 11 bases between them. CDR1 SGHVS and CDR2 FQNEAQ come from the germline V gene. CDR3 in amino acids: CASSFKGQPYEQYF. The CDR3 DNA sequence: TGTGCCAGCAGCTTTAAAGGGCAGCCCTACGAGCAGTACTTC.

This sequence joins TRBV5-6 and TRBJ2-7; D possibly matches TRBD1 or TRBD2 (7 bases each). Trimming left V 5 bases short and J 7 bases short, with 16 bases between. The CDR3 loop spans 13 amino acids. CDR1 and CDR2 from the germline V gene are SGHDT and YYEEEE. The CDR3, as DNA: TGTGCCAGCAGTCTGGGAGGGGGCGGGGAGCAGTACTTC. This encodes CASSLGGGGEQYF.

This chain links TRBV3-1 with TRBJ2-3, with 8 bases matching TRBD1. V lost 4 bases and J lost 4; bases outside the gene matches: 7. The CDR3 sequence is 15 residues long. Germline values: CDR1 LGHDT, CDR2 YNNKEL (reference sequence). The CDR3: CASSPGTGGPDTQYF. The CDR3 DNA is TGTGCCAGCAGCCCCGGGACAGGAGGCCCAGATACGCAGTATTTT.

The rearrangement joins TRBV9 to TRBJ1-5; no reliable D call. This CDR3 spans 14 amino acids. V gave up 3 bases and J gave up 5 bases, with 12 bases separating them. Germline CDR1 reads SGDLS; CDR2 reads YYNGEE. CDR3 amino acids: CASSGASTDQPQHF. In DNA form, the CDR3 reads TGTGCCAGCAGCGGGGCGTCCACCGATCAGCCCCAGCATTTT. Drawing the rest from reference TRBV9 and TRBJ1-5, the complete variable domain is DSGVTQTPKHLITATGQRVTLRCSPRSGDLSVYWYQQSLDQGLQFLIQYYNGEERAKGNILERFSAQQFPDLHSELNLSSLELGDSALYFCASSGASTDQPQHFGDGTRLSIL.

The CDR3 region has the DNA TGTGCCAGCAGCGTAGACGGGACAGGGGGCAATCAGCCCCAGCATTTT. It yields the protein CASSVDGTGGNQPQHF. The gene calls are TRBV9 and TRBJ1-5; TRBD1 matches at 10 bases. The CDR3 has 16 amino acids. Trimming at V came to 0 bases and at J to 2 bases, leaving 2 bases not matched to a gene. Germline V lookup: CDR1 SGDLS, CDR2 YYNGEE. The full variable domain, with the rest looked up from reference TRBV9 and TRBJ1-5, is DSGVTQTPKHLITATGQRVTLRCSPRSGDLSVYWYQQSLDQGLQFLIQYYNGEERAKGNILERFSAQQFPDLHSELNLSSLELGDSALYFCASSVDGTGGNQPQHFGDGTRLSIL.

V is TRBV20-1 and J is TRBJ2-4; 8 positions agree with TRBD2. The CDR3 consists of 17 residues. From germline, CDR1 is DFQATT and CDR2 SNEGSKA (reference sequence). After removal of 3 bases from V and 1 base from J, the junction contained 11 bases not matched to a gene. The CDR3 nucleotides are TGCAGTGCTAGTTCCGGGAGGGCCGAGTTTGCCAAAAACATTCAGTACTTC. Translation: CSASSGRAEFAKNIQYF.

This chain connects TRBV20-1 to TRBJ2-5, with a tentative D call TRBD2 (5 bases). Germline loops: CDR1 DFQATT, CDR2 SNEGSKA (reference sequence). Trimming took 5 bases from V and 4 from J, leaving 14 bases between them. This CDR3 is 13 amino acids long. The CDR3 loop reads CSAGIARRETQYF. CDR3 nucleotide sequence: TGCAGTGCTGGTATAGCGCGGAGAGAGACCCAGTACTTC.

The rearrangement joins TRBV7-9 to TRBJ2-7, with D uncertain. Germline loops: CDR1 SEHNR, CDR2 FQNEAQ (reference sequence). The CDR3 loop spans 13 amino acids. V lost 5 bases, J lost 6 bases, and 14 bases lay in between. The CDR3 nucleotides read TGTGCCAGCAGCCCCGACGGTGGGCCCGAGCAGTACGTC. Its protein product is CASSPDGGPEQYV.

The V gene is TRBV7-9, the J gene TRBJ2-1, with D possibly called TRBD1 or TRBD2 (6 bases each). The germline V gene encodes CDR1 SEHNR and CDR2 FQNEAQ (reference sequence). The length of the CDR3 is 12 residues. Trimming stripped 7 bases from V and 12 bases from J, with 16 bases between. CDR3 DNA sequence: TGTGCCAGCACGAGGGGGGCACCAGGGCAGTTCTTC. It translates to CASTRGAPGQFF.

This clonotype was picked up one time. The DNA of the CDR3 is TGTGCCAGCAGCGCAACCGGGACAGCTCGTTCTCCCTACGAGCAGTACTTC. Its protein product is CASSATGTARSPYEQYF. V usage is TRBV9 and J usage is TRBJ2-7; the match to TRBD1 covers 7 bases. The J segment lost 2 bases and the V segment lost 3 bases, leaving 14 bases of the junction unmatched. Germline V CDR1 and CDR2: SGDLS, YYNGEE. The CDR3 spans 17 residues.

The CDR3 nucleotides are TGCGCCAGCAGCCAACCCCGGGGTAACAATGAGCAGTTCTTC. Translating it yields CASSQPRGNNEQFF. The genes are TRBV4-1 and TRBJ2-1, with D perhaps TRBD2 (5 bases). The CDR3 is made up of 14 amino acids. The germline V gene encodes CDR1 MGHRA and CDR2 YSYEKL. V lost 2 bases and J lost 5, with 10 bases in between.

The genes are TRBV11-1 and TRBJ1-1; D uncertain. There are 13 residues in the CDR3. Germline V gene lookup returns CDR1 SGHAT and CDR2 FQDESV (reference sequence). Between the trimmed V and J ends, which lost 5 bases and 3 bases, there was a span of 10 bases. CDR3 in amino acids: CASSLSGYTEAFF. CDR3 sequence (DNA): TGTGCCAGCAGCCTCTCGGGGTACACTGAAGCTTTCTTT.